A single sample is the source of the 15 T cell receptor beta chains below, sequenced in a study of shared clonotypes between healthy human individuals. TCRdb keeps only in-frame clones here, not all; method: immunoSEQ multiplex PCR. The table lists 550,000 to 800,000 clones, approximately 79% of them singletons, with less than 2% in the top ten. The source material was memory CD4+ T cells sorted from blood. The subset is: CD45RA-negative fraction. Receptors were obtained from a woman in her 30s in good health.

The J gene is TRBJ2-2, the V gene TRBV7-9; 12 bases are a match to TRBD2. This CDR3 has 15 residues. The V gene's germline CDR1 is SEHNR and CDR2 FQNEAQ (reference sequence). Trimming at V came to 4 bases and at J to 6 bases, leaving 3 bases not matched to a gene. The CDR3 loop reads CASSSTSGSAGELFF. DNA of the CDR3: TGTGCCAGCAGCTCGACTAGCGGGAGTGCCGGGGAGCTGTTTTTT.

The rearrangement uses TRBV5-1 and TRBJ1-3; no definite D call. Per the germline V gene, CDR1 is SGHRS and CDR2 is YFSETQ. Trimming removed 3 bases at V and 0 bases at J, with 7 bases between. The CDR3 is 14 amino acids. For the CDR3, the DNA is TGCGCCAGCAGCTCGGGCATCTCTGGAAACACCATATATTTT. Translation: CASSSGISGNTIYF. Supplemented by reference TRBV5-1 and TRBJ1-3, the full variable domain reads KAGVTQTPRYLIKTRGQQVTLSCSPISGHRSVSWYQQTPGQGLQFLFEYFSETQRNKGNFPGRFSGRQFSNSRSEMNVSTLELGDSALYLCASSSGISGNTIYFGEGSWLTVV.

This clone was detected only once. The chain carries TRBV27 and TRBJ2-1; TRBD2 aligns across 10 bases. Germline assignment: CDR1 MNHEY and CDR2 SMNVEV (reference sequence). The CDR3 spans 13 residues. Trimming at V came to 8 bases and at J to 6 bases, leaving 4 bases not matched to a gene. CDR3 region: CASRLAGANEQFF. Here the CDR3 DNA reads TGTGCCAGCCGGCTAGCGGGAGCCAATGAGCAGTTCTTC.

The rearrangement uses TRBV7-2 and TRBJ1-3; D possibly corresponds to TRBD1 (6 bases). Trimming left V 5 bases short and J 0 bases short, with 17 bases between. CDR3 size: 17 residues. The germline V gene encodes CDR1 SGHTA and CDR2 FQGNSA. The CDR3: CASSQTGNLYSGNTIYF. For the CDR3, the DNA is TGTGCCAGCAGCCAAACAGGGAACCTTTACTCTGGAAACACCATATATTTT. The full variable domain, rest sourced from reference TRBV7-2 and TRBJ1-3, is GAGVSQSPSNKVTEKGKDVELRCDPISGHTALYWYRQSLGQGLEFLIYFQGNSAPDKSGLPSDRFSAERTGGSVSTLTIQRTQQEDSAVYLCASSQTGNLYSGNTIYFGEGSWLTVV.

The V call is TRBV14, the J call TRBJ2-1, with D possibly matching TRBD2 (6 bases). In germline, CDR1 is SGHDN, CDR2 FVKESK. With 3 bases removed from V and 2 bases from J, the gap between germline ends came to 11 bases. There are 15 residues in the CDR3. This chain's CDR3 is CASSHGGSPYNEQFF. CDR3 bases: TGTGCCAGCAGCCACGGGGGATCGCCCTACAATGAGCAGTTCTTC.

The chain links TRBV11-2 to TRBJ1-2, with 10 bases fitting TRBD1. With 5 bases clipped from V and 5 bases from J, the junction kept 14 bases outside the gene matches. The CDR3 is made up of 17 amino acids. CDR1 and CDR2 (germline): SGHAT, FQNNGV. As DNA, the CDR3 is TGTGCCAGCAGCCCCGCACAGACAGGGGGCGCGTCTTATGGCTACACCTTC. It yields the protein CASSPAQTGGASYGYTF.

This chain uses TRBV7-2 with TRBJ2-5; TRBD2 matches at 11 bases. Per germline, CDR1 SGHTA and CDR2 FQGNSA. The V gene end was trimmed by 5 bases and the J gene end by 2 bases; junction bases not matched to a gene: 4. The CDR3 is 15 amino acids. CDR3 region: CASSAGTSGQETQYF. The CDR3 coding sequence is TGTGCCAGCAGCGCCGGGACTAGCGGACAAGAGACCCAGTACTTC.

The V gene is TRBV30, the J gene TRBJ2-2; tentative D call: TRBD2 (5 bases). V lost 0 bases to trimming and J lost 4 bases, with 6 bases between them. Germline V gene sequence: CDR1 GTSNPN, CDR2 SVGIG (reference sequence). This CDR3 is built from 13 residues. In nucleotides, the CDR3 is TGTGCCTGGAGTGTTACTAGCACCGGGGAGCTGTTTTTT. Translation: CAWSVTSTGELFF.

J is TRBJ2-3 and V is TRBV9; the D gene is possibly TRBD1 (5 bases). V shed 3 bases and J shed 6 bases, with 11 bases lying between them. From germline, CDR1 is SGDLS and CDR2 YYNGEE. This CDR3 spans 13 amino acids. CDR3: CASSAQVLDTQYF. The CDR3 DNA is TGTGCCAGCAGCGCACAGGTTTTGGATACGCAGTATTTT.

This chain links TRBV2 with TRBJ2-5; D unclear. The V gene's germline CDR1 is SNHLY and CDR2 FYNNEI. There are 11 residues in the CDR3. Trimming took 4 bases from V and 5 from J, leaving 5 bases between them. The CDR3: CASSVMETQYF. The CDR3 DNA reads as TGTGCCAGCAGTGTTATGGAGACCCAGTACTTC. Based on the CDR3 plus reference TRBV2 and TRBJ2-5, the full variable domain is EPEVTQTPSHQVTQMGQEVILRCVPISNHLYFYWYRQILGQKVEFLVSFYNNEISEKSEIFDDQFSVERPDGSNFTLKIRSTKLEDSAMYFCASSVMETQYFGPGTRLLVL.

Points on this clone: In the same sample, other DNA sequences code for this CDR3. The chain combines TRBV18 with TRBJ2-5; 15 bases match TRBD2. CDR1 is KGHSH, CDR2 LQKENI, per germline. There are 17 residues in the CDR3. After removal of 0 bases from V and 2 bases from J, the junction contained 1 base not matched to a gene. The CDR3 nucleotides read TGTGCCAGCTCACCACCGGGACTAGCGGGGGGACAAGAGACCCAGTACTTC. Translated, it gives CASSPPGLAGGQETQYF.

J is TRBJ1-5 and V is TRBV19; D remains unclear. Germline assignment: CDR1 LNHDA and CDR2 SQIVND (reference sequence). Deletions cut 4 bases from V and 3 bases from J, with 13 bases between. The CDR3 has 15 amino acids. The chain's CDR3 is CASSRSQTPNQPQHF. The CDR3 coding sequence is TGTGCCAGTAGTAGGTCCCAGACTCCCAATCAGCCCCAGCATTTT. Drawing the rest from reference TRBV19 and TRBJ1-5, the complete variable domain is DGGITQSPKYLFRKEGQNVTLSCEQNLNHDAMYWYRQDPGQGLRLIYYSQIVNDFQKGDIAEGYSVSREKKESFPLTVTSAQKNPTAFYLCASSRSQTPNQPQHFGDGTRLSIL.

This chain uses TRBV7-2 with TRBJ1-1; TRBD1 aligns across 8 bases. This CDR3 has 11 amino acids. The junction had 3 bases not matched to a gene; V was cut back by 9 bases and J by 6 bases. Germline values: CDR1 SGHTA, CDR2 FQGNSA. In DNA, the CDR3 is TGTGCCAGTCTACAGGGGGCTGAAGCTTTCTTT. It encodes CASLQGAEAFF.

This rearrangement joins TRBV28 to TRBJ1-3, with a weak D call TRBD1 (5 bases). Germline V lookup: CDR1 MDHEN, CDR2 SYDVKM. The CDR3 contains 14 residues. V lost 4 bases and J 0 bases, leaving 7 bases between the germline ends. CDR3 protein: CASSYGTSGNTIYF. DNA of the CDR3: TGTGCCAGCAGTTACGGGACCTCTGGAAACACCATATATTTT. Based on the CDR3 plus reference TRBV28 and TRBJ1-3, the full variable domain is DVKVTQSSRYLVKRTGEKVFLECVQDMDHENMFWYRQDPGLGLRLIYFSYDVKMKEKGDIPEGYSVSREKKERFSLILESASTNQTSMYLCASSYGTSGNTIYFGEGSWLTVV.

This clone was seen more than once but under ten times. The rearrangement links TRBV30 to TRBJ1-1, with D unresolved. This CDR3 spans 11 amino acids. CDR1 is GTSNPN, CDR2 SVGIG, per germline (reference sequence). Trimming stripped 5 bases from V and 5 bases from J, with 9 bases between. Here the CDR3 DNA reads TGTGCCTGGGGGAGAGAAACTGAAGCTTTCTTT. It encodes CAWGRETEAFF. Using reference TRBV30 and TRBJ1-1 for the parts outside the CDR3, the full variable domain is SQTIHQWPATLVQPVGSPLSLECTVEGTSNPNLYWYRQAAGRGLQLLFYSVGIGQISSEVPQNLSASRPQDRQFILSSKKLLLSDSGFYLCAWGRETEAFFGQGTRLTVV.